A selection of T cell receptor beta chains follows, all from one sample in a study of low-dose radiotherapy and immunotherapy resistance in tumors. Via MiXCR, TCRdb re-called the reads, giving one row per CDR3 protein. The sample carries tens of thousands of distinct CDR3 sequences, around 20% recorded once. The sequencing here drew on PBMCs, taken after low-dose radiotherapy plus immunotherapy. These receptors were taken from a female donor with ovarian cancer. Each CDR3 is given with its conserved first and last residue. D genes are given only for firm matches. Some rows mark clone size as missing; the rest say once, few, many or name a class of expanded clone.

many	-	TRBV29-1	14	TRBJ1-2	CSVESWPPNYGYTF
many	-	TRBV5-1	15	TRBJ2-7	CASSLDPGSSYEQYF
many	TRBD2	TRBV2	19	TRBJ2-2	CASSDPHRLAGANTGELFF
many	-	TRBV3-1	12	TRBJ2-3	CASSHLGDTQYF
many	TRBD2	TRBV30	15	TRBJ2-3	CAWTLSGGVADTQYF
many	-	TRBV5-1	21	TRBJ2-6	CASSLEGQRALHNSGANVLTF
few	-	TRBV5-6	13	TRBJ2-1	CASSFGNYNEQFF
many	TRBD1	TRBV5-1	17	TRBJ2-1	CASSFNRGSSSYNEQFF
many	-	TRBV27	12	TRBJ2-5	CASSVREETQYF
many	-	TRBV4-1	15	TRBJ2-1	CASSQARGRYNEQFF
few	TRBD2	TRBV4-2	16	TRBJ2-7	CASSQGLAGVLYEQYF
many	-	TRBV2	14	TRBJ1-1	CASSEALGGTEAFF
many	TRBD1	TRBV2	13	TRBJ1-4	CASSVRGQGSLFF
many	-	TRBV6-5	16	TRBJ1-4	CASSLYGRTTNEKLFF
many	-	TRBV5-1	15	TRBJ2-7	CASSSGLMNSYEQYF
medium-sized	TRBD1	TRBV9	16	TRBJ2-7	CASSTRTGKKRREQYF
many	-	TRBV29-1	14	TRBJ2-1	CSVVRDGSINEQFF
many	TRBD1	TRBV9	15	TRBJ1-1	CASSVGDRENTEAFF
-	-	TRBV9	16	TRBJ2-6	CASSPFAVSGANVLTF
-	-	TRBV5-8	16	TRBJ2-6	CASSNKLSSGANVLTF
many	-	TRBV5-1	14	TRBJ2-3	CASSPGQPTDTQYF
many	-	TRBV29-1	15	TRBJ2-7	CSVEDLKGSSYEQYF
many	-	TRBV5-1	12	TRBJ2-3	CASTMNSDTQYF
many	-	TRBV6-5	15	TRBJ2-3	CASSYGGGDTDTQYF
once	-	TRBV6-1	12	TRBJ1-1	CASMLQGWGAFF
many	-	TRBV29-1	14	TRBJ2-7	CSAWGPTSSYEQYF
many	-	TRBV19	15	TRBJ1-2	CASRDLQGTAYGYTF